This T cell receptor (beta chain) was retrieved from a study of blood T cells in healthy people across ages (dated by TCRdb to the mid-2010s). Background on the whole study: In model experiments, roughly one uniquely barcoded TCR beta cDNA molecule per two T cells was captured by template switching. Two additional independent replicas of 1 million unique cDNA reads from the same blood draw were analyzed for two donors (one aged 18 to 29 and one aged 80 or older). Age-related changes in TCR beta repertoire diversity were measured in the study by deep sequencing normalized with unique cDNA molecular identifiers. Four age groups were formed from the donors: young (average about 16 years), middle-aged (just under 40), aged (about 68) and long-lived (82). To avoid experimental bias, donors of different ages were spread randomly across the sequencing lanes. What the research found in general, with its limitations: Estimates of total diversity based on one million sequenced T cells were considered lower bounds and underestimates. Because donor CMV infection status was unknown, age-related changes in expanded clonotypes were potentially confounded. Observed TCR beta diversity per million T cells fell roughly linearly with age, and a significant reduction was already apparent by age around 40. The long-lived group showed more naive CD4+ T cells, fewer expanded clones and increased TCR diversity than the aged group, suggesting age selection. Observed TCR beta diversity correlated strongly with the percentage of naive T cells measured by flow cytometry. Conclusive comparison of naive and antigen-experienced compartments was prevented by the profiling of bulk unsorted PBMCs.

Systemically healthy Caucasian individuals from Russia, roughly 40 in total and aged about 6 to 95 years, were included as donors. Around 9.8 milliliters of peripheral blood were collected from each donor into EDTA-treated Vacutainer tubes. PBMCs were isolated by Ficoll-Paque density-gradient centrifugation, with at least 7 million obtained per sample. Trizol reagent was used to extract total RNA from PBMCs, with at least 5 micrograms per sample. For every donor, an aliquot of PBMCs went through flow cytometry to measure the percentages of naive CD45RAhigh/CD27high T cells. In the case of this clonotype: The clone's antigen remains unknown. No clone much larger than this one lies a single base away; base qualities are absent.

The CDR3, from cysteine to phenylalanine, totals 15 residues. Only the CDR3 DNA is retained, 45 bases long and in frame from the first base. Relative to germline, V is 2 bases shorter and J is 8 bases shorter, with 18 bases between their ends. CDR1 and CDR2 (SGHTA, FQGNSA) derive from the germline V gene. The library relied on 5' RACE. TCRdb shows the sequencer as Illumina HiSeq 2500. A second PCR of about 6 to 11 cycles was performed with a sample-barcoded 5' primer and a J-beta primer mix. A unique molecular identifier was introduced onto each TCR beta cDNA molecule by a template-switch 5' adaptor carrying 12 random nucleotides. Each sample yielded at least 2.5 million CDR3-containing paired-end reads. The Mint cDNA synthesis kit, primed by a TRBC-specific oligonucleotide, was used to synthesize first-strand cDNA from all RNA. Following uracil-DNA glycosylase treatment, all cDNA underwent a first 18-cycle PCR with the universal primers M1SS and BC2_uni_R. The original pipeline was this. For normalization, 1 million high-quality reads, each with a distinct molecular identifier, were randomly selected from each sample. Instead of being binned into consensus sequences, reads with shared molecular identifiers were discarded. MiTCR, run with a Q25 quality threshold and the strictest error-elimination algorithm, handled CDR3 identification, clonotype clustering and error correction. Lower-bound total TCR beta diversity was estimated with a nonparametric unseen species model using Euler transformation. The raw public data were reprocessed by TCRdb itself: fastp quality trimming at Q25, MiXCR clonotype calling, in-frame beta chains only. Rows matching on CDR3 protein sequence are summarized as one entry with the most common DNA and genes. None of the V and J calls come from the authors' own analysis; TCRdb made them. The table for this sample lists around 900,000 distinct CDR3 sequences; roughly 26% of them were counted only once. Around 16% of the sample lies in the top ten.

The specimen was blood. Recombination connected TRBV7-2 to TRBJ1-1; TRBD1 is a weak D gene call, 5 bases matching. The sequence came from an elderly woman in good health. The DNA sequence is as follows: TGTGCCAGCAGCTTATCGGGTGCGGGGGTTAGGGAAGCTTTCTTT. Its protein reads: CASSLSGAGVREAFF.